This T cell receptor (beta chain) is from a study of shared clonotypes between healthy human individuals. Germline values: CDR1 SGHTA, CDR2 FQGNSA. V lost 8 bases to trimming and J lost 3 bases; unmatched junction nucleotides: 9. CDR3 length equals 15 residues. Clones were sequenced by immunoSEQ multiplex PCR, and TCRdb holds only the in-frame ones, with some missing. Of roughly 2.6 million clones listed, approximately 94% are singletons. This receptor was identified in a man between 18 and 35 years old in good health. This rearrangement joins TRBV7-2 to TRBJ2-2; TRBD2 agrees at 7 bases. The sample taken for sequencing was naive CD4+ T cells sorted from blood. Specified subset: CD45RA+ positively selected. The CDR3 spells CASGPRLADTGELFF. CDR3 in DNA: TGTGCCAGCGGACCGAGGCTAGCGGACACCGGGGAGCTGTTTTTT. The whole variable domain, filled in from reference TRBV7-2 and TRBJ2-2, reads GAGVSQSPSNKVTEKGKDVELRCDPISGHTALYWYRQSLGQGLEFLIYFQGNSAPDKSGLPSDRFSAERTGGSVSTLTIQRTQQEDSAVYLCASGPRLADTGELFFGEGSRLTVL.